This TCR beta chain was recorded in a study of low-dose radiotherapy and immunotherapy resistance in tumors. Across the study: Treatment of Cohort 1 consisted of 0.5 Gy per fraction every 2 weeks, adding up to 6.5 Gy. Treatment of Cohort 2 consisted of 1 Gy per fraction every two weeks, amounting to 13 Gy over 26 weeks. Intravenous ipilimumab 1 mg/kg every six weeks was given with nivolumab 240 mg every two weeks. Patients received cyclophosphamide 200 mg/m2 intravenously every two weeks, the day before radiation-immunotherapy.

This clonotype was found many times. cDNA synthesis used a TRAV/TRBV-specific primer set for both chains. The authors amplified TCRs for 20 to 25 PCR cycles with a constant-region primer and a V-primer adapter. TCRdb fed the reads into MiXCR, producing one record per CDR3 protein. This table has about 58,000 distinct CDR3 sequences, 23% appearing once. Germline CDR1 reads SGHRS; CDR2 reads YFSETQ. This CDR3 has 14 amino acids. V was shortened by 1 base and J by 10 bases, with 12 bases between the two germline ends. As to time point: after trial treatment. Treatment of the sample: LDRT plus nivolumab, ipilimumab, low-dose cyclophosphamide and aspirin (RACIN trial).

The specimen was PBMCs, collected after low-dose radiotherapy plus immunotherapy. This chain joins TRBV5-1 and TRBJ1-6; D is perhaps TRBD1 (5 bases). The sequence came from a male donor with prostate cancer. The CDR3 is CASSLTQGPSPLHF. For the CDR3, the DNA is TGCGCCAGCAGCTTGACTCAGGGACCATCACCCCTCCACTTT.